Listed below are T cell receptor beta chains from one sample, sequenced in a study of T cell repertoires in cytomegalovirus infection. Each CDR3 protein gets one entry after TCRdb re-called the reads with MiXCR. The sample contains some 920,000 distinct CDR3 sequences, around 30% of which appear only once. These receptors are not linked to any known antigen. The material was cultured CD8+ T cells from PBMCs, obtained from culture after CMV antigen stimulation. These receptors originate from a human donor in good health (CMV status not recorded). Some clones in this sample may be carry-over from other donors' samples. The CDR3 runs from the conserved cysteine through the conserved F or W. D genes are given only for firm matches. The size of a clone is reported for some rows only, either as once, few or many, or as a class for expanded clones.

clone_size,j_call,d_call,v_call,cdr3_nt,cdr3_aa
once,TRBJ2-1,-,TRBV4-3,TGCGCCGGCAGCCAAGATACGGGGACAATTCCAGAGGAGCAGTTCTTC,CAGSQDTGTIPEEQFF
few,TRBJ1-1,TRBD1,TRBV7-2,TGTGCCATCCTCCCCGAGGGACAGGGGACTGAAGCTTTCTTT,CAILPEGQGTEAFF
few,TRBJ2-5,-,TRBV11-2,TGTGCCAGCAGCTTAGGGGACGAATTCCGCGGCCAAGAGACCCAGTACTTC,CASSLGDEFRGQETQYF
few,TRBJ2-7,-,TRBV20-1,TGCAGTGCTAGATTAAGGGACTCAACCTACGAGCAGTACTTC,CSARLRDSTYEQYF
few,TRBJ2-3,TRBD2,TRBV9,TGTGCCAGCAGCGTCAGCGGGGGGGCCACAGATACGCAGTATTTT,CASSVSGGATDTQYF
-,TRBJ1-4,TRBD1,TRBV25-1,TGTGCCAGCAGTGATTGGGACAGGCGGAACGAAAAACTGTTTTTT,CASSDWDRRNEKLFF
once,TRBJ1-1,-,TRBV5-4,TGTGCCAGCAGCTTGGGTCCTCTTGATTACACTGAAGCTTTCTTT,CASSLGPLDYTEAFF
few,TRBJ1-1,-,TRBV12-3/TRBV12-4,TGTGCCAGCAGGCCCGGCGGGGGTGAAGCTTTCTTT,CASRPGGGEAFF
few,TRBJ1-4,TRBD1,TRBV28,TGTGCCAGCAGTTTCCCTGCCCGGGACAGGGGGCAAGGTGAAAAACTGTTTTTT,CASSFPARDRGQGEKLFF
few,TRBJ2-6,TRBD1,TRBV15,TGTGCCACCAGCAATGGCGTAGGGACAGGGCACTCTGGGGCCAACGTCCTGACTTTC,CATSNGVGTGHSGANVLTF
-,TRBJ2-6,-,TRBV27,TGTGCCAGCAGTTGGGGTCGTTCTGGGGCCAACGTCCTGACTTTC,CASSWGRSGANVLTF
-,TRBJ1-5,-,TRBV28,TGTGCCAGCAGCTCTAGGCTGGGCAATCAGCCCCAGCATTTT,CASSSRLGNQPQHF
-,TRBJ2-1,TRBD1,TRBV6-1,TGTGCCACTACACAGGGGCCTGAGCAGTTCTTC,CATTQGPEQFF
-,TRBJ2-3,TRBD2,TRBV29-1,TGCAGCGTCCTTCGACTAGCGGGGACGGGTGCCGGTACGCAGTATTTT,CSVLRLAGTGAGTQYF
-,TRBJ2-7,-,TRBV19,TGTGCCAGTTCGCAGGGTTTAGGCTACGAGCAGTACTTC,CASSQGLGYEQYF
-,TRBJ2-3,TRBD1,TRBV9,TGTGCCAGCAGCGTAGCTGGACAGGGAGTAGATACGCAGTATTTT,CASSVAGQGVDTQYF
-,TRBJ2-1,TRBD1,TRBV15,TGTGCCACCACCCCTTACGAGGGGGCGCGGGATGAGCAGTTCTTC,CATTPYEGARDEQFF
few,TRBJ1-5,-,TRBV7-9,TGTGCCAGCAGCTTAGTGGGACGGGGGAAGTACAATCAGCCCCAGCATTTT,CASSLVGRGKYNQPQHF
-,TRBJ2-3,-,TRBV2,TGTGCCAGCAGGGAACCGGGGTATAGCACAGATACGCAGTATTTT,CASREPGYSTDTQYF
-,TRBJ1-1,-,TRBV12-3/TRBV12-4,TGTGCCAGCAACGCTGGACGGTACGATGAAGCTTTCTTT,CASNAGRYDEAFF
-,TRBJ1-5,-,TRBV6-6,TGTGCCAGCAGTTATATAAGTCAGCCCCAGCATTTT,CASSYISQPQHF
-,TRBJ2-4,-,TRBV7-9,TGTGCCAGCAGCCCGACTTTATCGAGGGGCAAAAACATTCAGTACTTC,CASSPTLSRGKNIQYF
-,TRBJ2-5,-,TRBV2,TGTGCCAGCCAAAAAGTCCGGGGGAAACAAGAGACCCAGTACTTC,CASQKVRGKQETQYF
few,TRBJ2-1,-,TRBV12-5,TGTGCTAGTGGTTTTGGTAATGAGCAGTTCTTC,CASGFGNEQFF
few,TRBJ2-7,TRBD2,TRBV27,TGTGCCAGCAGTCCCGGGACTAGGGTTTACGAGCAGTACTTC,CASSPGTRVYEQYF
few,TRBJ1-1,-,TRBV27,TGTGCCAGCAGCCGGGGAGGGGGTGGTATGAACACTGAAGCTTTCTTT,CASSRGGGGMNTEAFF
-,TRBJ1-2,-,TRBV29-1,TGCAGCGACGGGGGCGGGGATGACTACACCTTC,CSDGGGDDYTF
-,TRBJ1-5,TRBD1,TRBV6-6,TGTGCCAGCAGTGAGGGTGGGACAGGACTGACCTATAGCAATCAGCCCCAGCATTTT,CASSEGGTGLTYSNQPQHF
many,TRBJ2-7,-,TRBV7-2,TGTGCCAGCAGCTTATTCTTTCAGGCCGGGTTACGGGACGAGCAGTACTTC,CASSLFFQAGLRDEQYF
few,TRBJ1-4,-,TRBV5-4,TGTGCCAGCAGTCCATTGGGGGGGGCGATCGAAGAAAAACTGTTTTTT,CASSPLGGAIEEKLFF
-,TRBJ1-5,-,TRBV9,TGTGCCAGCAGCGTATGGCCGGATATCAATCAGCCCCAGCATTTT,CASSVWPDINQPQHF
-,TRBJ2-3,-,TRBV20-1,TGCAGTGCTAGGGTAGGGTTGGCAGATACGCAGTATTTT,CSARVGLADTQYF
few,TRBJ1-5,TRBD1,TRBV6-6,TGTGCCAGCAGTTACTCAAAGGGACAGGTTAATCAGCCCCAGCATTTT,CASSYSKGQVNQPQHF